This TCR beta chain originates from a study of blood T cell repertoires in COVID-19. Study in general: The United States, Italy and Spain were the sources of the acute and convalescent COVID-19 samples.

After removal of 2 bases from V and 6 bases from J, the junction contained 5 bases not matched to a gene. CDR1 is KGHSH, CDR2 LQKENI, per germline. The CDR3 is made up of 15 amino acids. The method was immunoSEQ multiplex PCR; TCRdb's version includes in-frame clones alone and lacks a portion of them. The sample contains roughly 150,000 clones, more than 75% of which appear only once. A single count supports this clone. The genes are TRBV18 and TRBJ2-2, with 8 bases that match TRBD1. The sequenced sample was peripheral blood. This TCR came from a man aged 18 to 29 with COVID-19, enrolled during active disease. The CDR3 spells CASSPGTGGSGELFF. The CDR3 DNA is TGTGCCAGCTCACCAGGGACAGGCGGTTCCGGGGAGCTGTTTTTT.